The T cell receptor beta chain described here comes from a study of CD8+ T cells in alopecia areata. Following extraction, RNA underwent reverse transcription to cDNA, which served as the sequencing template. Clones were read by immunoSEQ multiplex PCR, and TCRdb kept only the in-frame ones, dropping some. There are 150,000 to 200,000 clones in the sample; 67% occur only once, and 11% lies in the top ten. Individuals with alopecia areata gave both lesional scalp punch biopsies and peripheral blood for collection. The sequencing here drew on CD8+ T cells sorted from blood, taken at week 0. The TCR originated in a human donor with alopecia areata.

DNA for the CDR3: TGTGCCAGCAGCCAAGATCAAGCGGTAGCCTACGAGCAGTACTTC. Residues: CASSQDQAVAYEQYF. The chain carries TRBV14 and TRBJ2-7; a possible D gene is TRBD2 (5 bases). The CDR3 consists of 15 residues. Germline-derived CDR1 and CDR2 are SGHDN and FVKESK. The germline V and J ends were trimmed by 0 bases and 2 bases, with 11 bases remaining between them.